A single T cell receptor (beta chain) is shown here with its context. There is no known antigen for this receptor. No base-level quality is on record; no much larger clone is a single base apart. Donors were healthy HIV-negative adults with no recently reported acute infections or vaccinations. Every donor was a Caucasian adult living in Nashville, Tennessee, USA. CD4+ T cells were enriched by magnetic negative selection; naive cells were then positively selected on CD45RA, and the negative fraction formed the memory subset. After blood collection by leukapheresis, PBMCs were isolated using Ficoll-Histopaque density gradient centrifugation and then cryopreserved in the vapor phase of liquid nitrogen. Analytical flow cytometry was used to check the purity and quantity of every magnetically sorted T cell population. Genomic DNA was isolated from every sorted fraction and measured by UV absorbance on a Nanodrop 2000c.

This record belongs to a study of shared clonotypes between healthy human individuals (dated by TCRdb to the early 2020s). Study-wide context: The cohort comprised a couple of women and a few men aged 18 to 49 years. Per donor, three plates each were used for CD4 naive and CD4 memory, two for CD8 naive, and one for CD8 memory. To estimate repertoire size and how much clonotype sharing occurs between individuals, the study deeply sequenced the blood TCR repertoires of five healthy adults. Different laboratories and diverse techniques were used to prepare libraries and sequence TCR repertoires, to increase sequencing depth and limit assay-specific biases. Each donor's leukapheresis produced roughly between roughly 0.85 and 10 billion PBMCs. The paper as a whole reports these results and caveats: Naive subsets generally had larger estimated clonotype richness than memory subsets did. Pairwise subsampling indicated that sequencing depth was expected to affect the degree of clonotype sharing among donors. Compared with non-shared clonotypes, the clonotypes found in all four sorted-subset donors had higher generation probabilities. Sampling was restricted to blood, and TCR repertoires in tissue are likely to differ from TCR repertoires in blood. The small number of donors limited the genetic and exposure-history diversity represented. Rarefaction of sorted-subset datasets indicated incomplete sequencing despite the large sequencing depth. When several donors were compared, the shared fraction of clonotypes was about 5% for naive CD4, less than 4% for naive CD8, 2% to 2.5% for memory CD4, and roughly 0.43% for memory CD8.

Inclusive of the bounding cysteine and phenylalanine, the CDR3 is 16 residues long. Only the CDR3 part of the read is kept: 48 bases, read in frame from the first base. From V the trimming removes 3 bases and from J it removes 3 bases, while the gene matches leave 7 bases of the junction unaccounted for. Via the germline V gene (reference sequence), CDR1 is LNHDA and CDR2 SQIVND. Using the deep immunoSEQ assay, TCR CDR3 regions were amplified from genomic DNA by multiplex PCR. Extracted genomic DNA from each cell subset was spread evenly across all wells of several immunoSEQ 96-well plates, with each plate serving as a replicate. Each replicate PCR for sorted subsets received about 200 ng genomic DNA, equal to about 30,000 T cell genomes. Purified libraries were quantified with a Qubit 3.0 fluorometer, sized on a Bioanalyzer 2100, and re-quantified with the KAPA Library Quantification kit. Each immunoSEQ 96-well plate was sequenced on its own single-read 150-cycle Illumina NextSeq 550 flow cell. Per the authors' processing: The immunoSEQ output contained only junctional sequences without quality scores, so filtering could not match that applied to full-length reads. Sequences were annotated with PyIR, a Python wrapper for IgBLAST v1.9, using IMGT germline references to assign V/J genes and CDR3. Reads were removed for weak V/J assignments (E-value above 1e-6), missing CDR3, stop codons, out-of-frame junctions, or ambiguous translated residues. V3J clonotypes were defined by identical inferred V gene, J gene, and CDR3 amino acid sequence. To compute the percentage overlap between repertoires, the number of shared unique clonotypes was divided by the size of the smaller repertoire. Three approaches were used to assess repertoire richness: RTK rarefaction, the Chao1 estimator, and Recon v2.1 estimates of unobserved clonotypes. Generation probabilities were computed with OLGA for all TCRbeta clonotypes obtained by the gDNA method from several donors. Drawn from immuneACCESS, this table holds only the in-frame rearrangements with V and J called that TCRdb kept. Clones are partly lost; checked studies trace under half to an unresolved V gene and leave the rest unexplained. Clone size and V and J calls were adopted from that table, with D and trimming inferred from the DNA. The sample data list roughly 1,500,000 clones, and about 98% of these were observed just once. The top ten clonotypes cover about 0.4% of the sample.

The sequenced material came from naive CD4+ T cells sorted from blood. The cell subset or site label of this sample denotes: CD45RA+ positively selected. The chain is made from TRBV19 and TRBJ2-3; TRBD2 matches 9 bases in the middle. The sequence came from a man aged 30 to 45 in good health. The nucleotides are TGTGCCAGTAGTATGTTAGGTAGCGGGAGTACAGATACGCAGTATTTT. Its translation is CASSMLGSGSTDTQYF. Reference TRBV19 and TRBJ2-3 genes cover what lies past the CDR3, so the full variable domain is DGGITQSPKYLFRKEGQNVTLSCEQNLNHDAMYWYRQDPGQGLRLIYYSQIVNDFQKGDIAEGYSVSREKKESFPLTVTSAQKNPTAFYLCASSMLGSGSTDTQYFGPGTRLTVL.